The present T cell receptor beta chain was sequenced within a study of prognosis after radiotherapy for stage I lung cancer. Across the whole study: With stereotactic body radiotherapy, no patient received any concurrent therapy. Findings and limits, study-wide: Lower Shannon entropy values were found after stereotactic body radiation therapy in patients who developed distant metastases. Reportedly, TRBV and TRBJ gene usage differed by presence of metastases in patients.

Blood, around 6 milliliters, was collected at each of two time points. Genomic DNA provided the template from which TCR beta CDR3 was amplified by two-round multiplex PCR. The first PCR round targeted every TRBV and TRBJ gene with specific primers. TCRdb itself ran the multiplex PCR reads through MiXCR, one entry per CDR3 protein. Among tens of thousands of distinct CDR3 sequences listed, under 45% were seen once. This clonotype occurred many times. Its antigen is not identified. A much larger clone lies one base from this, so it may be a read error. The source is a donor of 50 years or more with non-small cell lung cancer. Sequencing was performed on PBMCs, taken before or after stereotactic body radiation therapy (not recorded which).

The CDR3 coding sequence is TGTGCCAGCACACGAAGGGAGATCCATGGCTACACCTTC. Encoded protein: CASTRREIHGYTF. This chain links TRBV7-8 with TRBJ1-2; D unresolved. The CDR3 is made up of 13 amino acids. Trimming removed 7 bases from V and 6 bases from J, with 15 bases in between. Germline assignment: CDR1 SGHVS and CDR2 FQNEAQ. Full variable domain (missing parts from reference TRBV7-8 and TRBJ1-2): GAGVSQSPRYKVAKRGQDVALRCDPISGHVSLFWYQQALGQGPEFLTYFQNEAQLDKSGLPSDRFFAERPEGSVSTLKIQRTQQEDSAVYLCASTRREIHGYTFGSGTRLTVV.